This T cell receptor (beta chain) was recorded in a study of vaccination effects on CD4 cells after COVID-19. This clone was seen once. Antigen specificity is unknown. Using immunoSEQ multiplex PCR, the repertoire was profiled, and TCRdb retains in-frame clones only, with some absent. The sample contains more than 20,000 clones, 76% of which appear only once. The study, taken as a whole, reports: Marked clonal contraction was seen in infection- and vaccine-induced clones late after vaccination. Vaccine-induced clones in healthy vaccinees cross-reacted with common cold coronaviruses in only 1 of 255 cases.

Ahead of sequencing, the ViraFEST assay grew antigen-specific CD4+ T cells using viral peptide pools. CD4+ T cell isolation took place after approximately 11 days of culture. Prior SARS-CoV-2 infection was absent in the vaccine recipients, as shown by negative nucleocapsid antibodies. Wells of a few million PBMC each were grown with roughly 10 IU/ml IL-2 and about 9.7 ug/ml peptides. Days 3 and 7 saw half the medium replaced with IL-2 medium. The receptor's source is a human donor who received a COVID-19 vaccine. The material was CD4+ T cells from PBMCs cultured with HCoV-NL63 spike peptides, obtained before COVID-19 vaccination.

CDR3 sequence reads: CASSSPGTAGNNEQFF. DNA for the CDR3: TGTGCCAGCAGTTCGCCGGGGACAGCGGGAAACAATGAGCAGTTCTTC. The V and J genes are TRBV28 and TRBJ2-1, with D perhaps matching TRBD1 or TRBD2 (7 bases each). Germline V gene sequence: CDR1 MDHEN, CDR2 SYDVKM. The CDR3 loop spans 16 amino acids. Trimming left V 4 bases short and J 5 bases short, with 18 bases between. Complete variable domain (other parts from reference TRBV28 and TRBJ2-1): DVKVTQSSRYLVKRTGEKVFLECVQDMDHENMFWYRQDPGLGLRLIYFSYDVKMKEKGDIPEGYSVSREKKERFSLILESASTNQTSMYLCASSSPGTAGNNEQFFGPGTRLTVL.